This T cell receptor beta chain stems from a study of T cell responses to AZD1222 COVID-19 vaccine. The protocol was immunoSEQ multiplex PCR, while the TCRdb copy is restricted to in-frame clones and leaves out a portion. This table has approximately 150,000 clones, 90% to 95% appearing once. General study findings and limits: Baseline serology detected seropositivity in only 5 to 7 AZD1222 recipients.

Concerning this clone: Its specificity is unknown.

This material consisted of peripheral blood, taken 28 days after the second AZD1222 dose. This TCR was recovered from an adult who received the AZD1222 COVID-19 vaccine.

The CDR3 DNA reads TGTGCCAGCTCAGGACAGGGTTCGCTTTCAGGACCCCTCCACTTT. Translated: CASSGQGSLSGPLHF. The chain employs TRBV18 and TRBJ1-6; 8 nucleotides agree with TRBD1. With 5 bases clipped from V and 12 bases from J, the junction kept 12 bases outside the gene matches. Germline assignment: CDR1 KGHSH and CDR2 LQKENI. The CDR3 contains 15 residues.